The 2 T cell receptor beta chains reported below all come from one sample, sequenced in a study of T cells in localized non-small cell lung cancer. TCRdb keeps only in-frame clones here, not all; method: immunoSEQ multiplex PCR. The sample yields under 35,000 clones, approximately 90% seen once. The source was peripheral blood, collected before any cancer treatment. The receptors were sampled from a female donor aged 60 or older with stage I lung adenocarcinoma.

CDR3 sequence (DNA): TGTGCCACCAGCAAGGGGGACGGTAACACCGGGGAGCTGTTTTTT. Translating it yields CATSKGDGNTGELFF. The chain combines TRBV15 with TRBJ2-2, with a tentative D call TRBD1 (6 bases). Looked up from germline, CDR1 is LNHNV and CDR2 is YYDKDF (reference sequence). Trimming removed 4 bases at V and 2 bases at J, with 11 bases between. The CDR3 has 15 residues.

CDR3 DNA: TGTGCCAGCGCCCGAAGGACCCCCTTGTTTGCTAATGAAAAACTGTTTTTT. Amino acid sequence: CASARRTPLFANEKLFF. The chain joins TRBV27 to TRBJ1-4; D uncertain. Germline CDR1 is MNHEY and CDR2 is SMNVEV (reference sequence). The CDR3 sequence is 17 residues long. V shed 8 bases and J shed 3 bases, with 22 bases lying between them.